The present T cell receptor (beta chain) was sequenced within a study of T-cell reconstitution after alpha-beta-depleted transplantation in children. Trimming pared 7 bases from V and 0 bases from J, leaving 6 bases between. This CDR3 region has 13 residues. Germline V CDR1 and CDR2: MDHEN, SYDVKM. The table lists this clonotype with many counts. Its specificity is not known. As it was prepared, the TCRbeta library received unique molecular identifiers. TCRdb re-called the PCR reads through MiXCR, storing one row per CDR3 protein. The sample contains 490,000 or so distinct CDR3 sequences, about 10% of which appear only once. Findings of the study overall: From surviving recipient T cells and thymic progenitors came the high day-60 TCRbeta diversity observed in some patients.

This TCR was recovered from a child younger than 10 with inherited bone marrow failure, due to receive a stem cell transplant. The chain carries TRBV28 and TRBJ2-2; D is perhaps TRBD1 (5 bases). Sequencing used PBMCs, obtained before TCRalphabeta/CD19-depleted stem cell transplant. The CDR3 reads CASKTANTGELFF. The CDR3 DNA sequence: TGTGCCAGCAAGACAGCGAACACCGGGGAGCTGTTTTTT.